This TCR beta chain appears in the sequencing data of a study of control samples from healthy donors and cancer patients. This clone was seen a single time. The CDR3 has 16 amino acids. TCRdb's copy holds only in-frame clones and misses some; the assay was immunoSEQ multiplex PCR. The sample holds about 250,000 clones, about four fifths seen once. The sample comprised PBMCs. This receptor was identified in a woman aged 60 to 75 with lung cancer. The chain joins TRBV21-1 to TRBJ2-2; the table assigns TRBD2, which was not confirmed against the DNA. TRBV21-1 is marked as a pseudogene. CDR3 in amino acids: CASSKGRTELDRGAVF. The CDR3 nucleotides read TGTGCCAGCAGCAAAGGCCGGACGGAGTTGGACCGGGGAGCTGTTTTT.